This TCR beta chain stems from a study of blood T cell repertoires in COVID-19. The germline V gene has CDR1 SGHTA and CDR2 FQGTGA. Trimming took off 2 bases at V and 2 bases at J, with 11 bases between the two ends. CDR3 length: 15 residues. Per the original methods: Amplifying reference gene primers gave estimates of nucleated cell counts. Only in-frame clones appear in the TCRdb table, and some are missing; sequencing was by immunoSEQ multiplex PCR. V, J and clone size are those of that table, while D and trimming were read from the DNA. There are approximately 190,000 clones in the sample; nearly 90% occur only once, and about a fifth lies in the top ten.

What was sequenced was peripheral blood. The clonotype originates from a man in his 60s with active or convalescent COVID-19. The rearrangement links TRBV7-3 to TRBJ2-3; no firm D call. The CDR3 bases are TGTGCCAGCAGCTTATCCGGTGTATACACAGATACGCAGTATTTT. Its protein product is CASSLSGVYTDTQYF.